One sample yielded the 14 T cell receptor beta chains listed below, sequenced in a study of cytomegalovirus exposure and HLA in healthy donors. In the PCR, 60 Vbeta and 13 Jbeta primers were used. The method was immunoSEQ multiplex PCR; TCRdb's version includes in-frame clones alone and lacks a portion of them. Of approximately 190,000 clones listed, roughly 80% were seen once; the top ten hold 5.5% to 7.5%. The material sequenced was PBMCs. The origin of the receptors is a woman in her forties or fifties in good health and CMV-seropositive.

A word on this clone: This specimen includes other DNA sequences encoding the same CDR3. This chain links TRBV7-8 with TRBJ1-4, with 11 bases lining up with TRBD1. The CDR3 spans 16 residues. V shed 5 bases, J shed 2 bases, and the junction held 4 bases outside the gene matches. Germline CDR1 is SGHVS and CDR2 is FQNEAQ. This chain's CDR3 is CASSTGTGGTNEKLFF. The CDR3 DNA follows: TGTGCCAGCAGCACCGGGACAGGGGGTACTAATGAAAAACTGTTTTTT.

The chain uses TRBV7-2 and TRBJ2-1; TRBD2 agrees at 11 bases. The germline V gene encodes CDR1 SGHTA and CDR2 FQGNSA. J lost 6 bases, V lost 4 bases, and 5 bases had no gene match. This CDR3 comprises 15 residues. CDR3 nucleotide sequence: TGTGCCAGCAGCTCCGGGACTAGCGGAACCAATGAGCAGTTCTTC. Translating it yields CASSSGTSGTNEQFF.

V and J are TRBV28 and TRBJ2-2, with 9 positions matching TRBD1. The germline V gene has CDR1 MDHEN and CDR2 SYDVKM. V trimming: 9 bases; J trimming: 3 bases; junction bases outside the gene matches: 2. CDR3 length: 13 residues. DNA for the CDR3: TGTGCCAGTTGGACAGGGGACACCGGGGAGCTGTTTTTT. Amino acids: CASWTGDTGELFF.

The CDR3 loop reads CASSHSQGAGETQYF. Here the CDR3 DNA reads TGTGCCAGCAGTCACTCCCAGGGGGCGGGAGAGACCCAGTACTTC. The rearrangement uses TRBV27 and TRBJ2-5; 8 bases are shared with TRBD1. V was pared by 5 bases and J by 4 bases, with 9 bases of the junction left unmatched. Germline CDR1 is MNHEY and CDR2 is SMNVEV (reference sequence). The CDR3 has 15 amino acids.

The chain is built from TRBV4-2 and TRBJ1-2, with 9 bases identical to TRBD1. Germline trimming cut 1 base from V and 1 base from J; bases unmatched to any gene: 4. The CDR3 totals 16 residues. Germline V gene sequence: CDR1 LGHNA, CDR2 YNFKEQ. CDR3 protein: CASSQGGQGFNYGYTF. As DNA, the CDR3 is TGTGCCAGCAGCCAAGGGGGACAGGGATTTAACTATGGCTACACCTTC.

The V gene is TRBV7-2, the J gene TRBJ2-7; TRBD2 aligns across 8 bases. Trimming at V came to 4 bases and at J to 2 bases, leaving 4 bases not matched to a gene. Per the germline V gene, CDR1 is SGHTA and CDR2 is FQGNSA. The CDR3 has 14 amino acids. The CDR3 nucleotides read TGTGCCAGCAGCTCGGTAGCGGGACCCTACGAGCAGTACTTC. It encodes CASSSVAGPYEQYF.

The rearrangement uses TRBV2 and TRBJ1-6; a possible D gene is TRBD1 (5 bases). This CDR3 contains 15 residues. Per germline, CDR1 SNHLY and CDR2 FYNNEI. V lost 1 base and J 10 bases, leaving 14 bases between the germline ends. The CDR3: CASSEEDIGRSPLHF. The CDR3 bases are TGTGCCAGCAGTGAAGAGGACATTGGTAGGTCACCCCTCCACTTT.

CDR3 loop: CASSEGGDNYGYTF. The CDR3 DNA follows: TGTGCCAGCAGTGAAGGGGGGGATAACTATGGCTACACCTTC. This chain connects TRBV6-1 to TRBJ1-2; possibly TRBD1 for D (5 bases). The CDR3 is made up of 14 amino acids. Looked up from germline, CDR1 is MNHNS and CDR2 is SASEGT. Trimming cost V 1 base and J 1 base, with 7 bases left between them.

The J gene is TRBJ1-6, the V gene TRBV2; 8 nucleotides align to TRBD1. Germline V gene lookup returns CDR1 SNHLY and CDR2 FYNNEI. V was clipped by 6 bases and J by 7 bases; unmatched bases: 11. CDR3 length equals 16 residues. The CDR3 spells CASRSGTGATNSPLHF. The CDR3 coding sequence is TGTGCCAGCAGATCCGGGACAGGAGCCACGAATTCACCCCTCCACTTT.

This sequence joins TRBV7-9 and TRBJ2-1; a weak D match, TRBD1 (5 bases). Looked up from germline, CDR1 is SEHNR and CDR2 is FQNEAQ (reference sequence). The CDR3 length is 15 residues. Trimming stripped 5 bases from V and 5 bases from J, with 16 bases between. The CDR3 loop reads CASSKTVSQNNEQFF. The CDR3 DNA reads TGTGCCAGCAGCAAGACAGTCTCACAAAACAATGAGCAGTTCTTC.

The rearrangement uses TRBV2 and TRBJ2-2, with 9 bases identical to TRBD1. Germline assignment: CDR1 SNHLY and CDR2 FYNNEI. This CDR3 is 15 amino acids long. Trimming cost V 5 bases and J 5 bases; bases outside gene matches: 6. CDR3 sequence (DNA): TGTGCCAGCAGTCCCGGGACAGGGAAGACCGGGGAGCTGTTTTTT. This gives the protein CASSPGTGKTGELFF.

The chain is built from TRBV1 and TRBJ2-5; the D segment call TRBD1 is taken from the table without a DNA check. TRBV1 counts as a pseudogene. There are 15 residues in the CDR3. In DNA form, the CDR3 reads TGCACCAGCAGCCGGGTTGGGCTGTCTCGGGAGACCCAGTACTTC. It yields the protein CTSSRVGLSRETQYF.

This rearrangement joins TRBV7-9 to TRBJ2-2, with D unresolved. Trimming shortened V by 5 bases and J by 0 bases, and 13 bases separated the two germline ends. The CDR3 covers 16 residues. Germline CDR1 reads SEHNR; CDR2 reads FQNEAQ (reference sequence). The CDR3 bases are TGTGCCAGCAGCCCACCAGGCAAAGCGAACACCGGGGAGCTGTTTTTT. This translates into CASSPPGKANTGELFF.

The chain carries TRBV29-1 and TRBJ2-7; the match to TRBD1 covers 7 bases. Germline V gives CDR1 SQVTM, CDR2 ANQGSEA. V lost 7 bases, J lost 2 bases, and 8 bases stayed unmatched. This CDR3 contains 13 residues. CDR3 nucleotides: TGCAGCGCTAGATGGACAGGTACCTACGAGCAGTACTTC. Protein product: CSARWTGTYEQYF.